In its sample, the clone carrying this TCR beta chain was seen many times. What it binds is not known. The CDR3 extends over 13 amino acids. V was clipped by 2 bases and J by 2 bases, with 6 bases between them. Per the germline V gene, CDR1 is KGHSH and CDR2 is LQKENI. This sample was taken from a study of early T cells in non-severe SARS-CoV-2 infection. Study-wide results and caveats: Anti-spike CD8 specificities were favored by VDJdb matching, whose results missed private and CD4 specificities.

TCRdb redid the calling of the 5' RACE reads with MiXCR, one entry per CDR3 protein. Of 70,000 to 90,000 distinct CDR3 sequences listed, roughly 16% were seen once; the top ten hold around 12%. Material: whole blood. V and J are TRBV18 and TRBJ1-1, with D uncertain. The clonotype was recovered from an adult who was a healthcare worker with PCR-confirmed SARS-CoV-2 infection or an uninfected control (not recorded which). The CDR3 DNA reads TGTGCCAGCTCACCAGGGAGAAACACTGAAGCTTTCTTT. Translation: CASSPGRNTEAFF.